This passage covers 30 T cell receptor beta chains from one sample sequenced in a study of T cells expressing NK-cell markers (dated by TCRdb to 2020 to 2021). The library was made by 5' RACE. The data were produced on an Illumina HiSeq 2000. Based on TCRdb reprocessing of the reads, there is one entry per CDR3 protein sequence, and DNA is missing. The sample's clone listing holds about 460,000 distinct CDR3 sequences. About 1.5% of the sample is in the top ten clones. Sequencing input: blood T cells: a sorted CD56 or NKG2C T cell subset, CD4+ or CD8+ T cells, or bulk PBMC T cells (not recorded which). Every receptor here comes from a woman in her fifties or sixties in good health. Donor details come from another sample of the same person, matched by shared clones.

This sequence joins TRBV12-3 or TRBV12-4 and TRBJ1-1; the D call from TCRdb, TRBD1, cannot be confirmed without DNA. The CDR3 spans 14 residues. This chain's CDR3 is CASSPQGVGTEAFF.

This chain connects TRBV11-2 to TRBJ1-5; TCRdb gives TRBD1 as the D gene, but with no DNA this cannot be confirmed. CDR1 and CDR2 (germline): SGHAT, FQNNGV. The CDR3 has 14 amino acids. The CDR3 loop is CASSLDLPGQPQHF.

The chain uses TRBV24-1 and TRBJ2-1; TCRdb lists TRBD2, though no DNA is available to test this call. Germline V lookup: CDR1 KGHDR, CDR2 SFDVKD. The CDR3 length is 15 residues. This CDR3 reads CATSAGLANRNEQFF.

The CDR3 loop reads CASSLSFRREQYF. This chain joins TRBV7-3 and TRBJ2-7. Germline CDR1 and CDR2: SGHTA and FQGTGA. This CDR3 comprises 13 residues.

The chain carries TRBV4-1 and TRBJ1-1. In germline, CDR1 is MGHRA, CDR2 YSYEKL. This CDR3 has 13 amino acids. CDR3 region: CASTTGLWTEAFF.

The chain recombines TRBV12-3 or TRBV12-4 with TRBJ2-1; absent DNA, TCRdb's TRBD2 call cannot be checked. The CDR3 runs 15 residues. The CDR3 region is CASSSDSGTSREQFF.

The J gene is TRBJ2-1, the V gene TRBV6-1; TCRdb lists TRBD2, though no DNA is available to test this call. There are 15 residues in the CDR3. Germline V gene data show CDR1 as MNHNS and CDR2 as SASEGT. This CDR3 is CASSVSGLTNYEQFF.

The V call is TRBV4-1, the J call TRBJ2-5; the D call of TRBD1 rests on TCRdb alone, since no DNA is present to check it. CDR1 MGHRA and CDR2 YSYEKL come from the germline V gene. The CDR3 loop spans 13 amino acids. The CDR3 region is CASSPGPWETQYF.

The chain employs TRBV20-1 and TRBJ1-2; there is no DNA to check the TCRdb D call of TRBD1. Per the germline V gene, CDR1 is DFQATT and CDR2 is SNEGSKA (reference sequence). CDR3 length equals 14 residues. Here the CDR3 reads CSARDARTSYGYTF.

The chain joins TRBV18 to TRBJ2-5; TCRdb names TRBD1, which stays unverified in the absence of DNA. Germline V lookup: CDR1 KGHSH, CDR2 LQKENI. CDR3 length: 13 amino acids. CDR3 loop: CASSPNREETQYF.

This chain connects TRBV13 to TRBJ2-1; TCRdb indicates TRBD1, and absent DNA this call remains unverified. The germline gives CDR1 PRHDT, CDR2 FYEKMQ (reference sequence). The CDR3 is 16 amino acids. The CDR3 sequence is CASSRPRQGAYNEQFF.

The rearrangement joins TRBV5-1 to TRBJ2-6; TCRdb's assignment of TRBD1 cannot be checked, as there is no DNA. Per the germline V gene, CDR1 is SGHRS and CDR2 is YFSETQ. This CDR3 comprises 16 residues. CDR3 protein: CASSFSTGAGANVLTF.

The chain uses TRBV6-1 and TRBJ2-1. Germline V CDR1 and CDR2: MNHNS, SASEGT. This CDR3 contains 15 residues. Here the CDR3 reads CASSEMLGSYNEQFF.

The chain couples TRBV3-1 to TRBJ2-3. Germline V gene sequence: CDR1 LGHDT, CDR2 YNNKEL (reference sequence). This CDR3 region has 11 residues. This chain's CDR3 is CASSEAVTQYF.

The V call is TRBV10-2, the J call TRBJ2-4; TCRdb's assignment of TRBD1 cannot be checked, as there is no DNA. From germline, CDR1 is WSHSY and CDR2 SAAADI. The CDR3 loop spans 14 amino acids. The CDR3: CASSETGAKNIQYF.

The chain links TRBV5-1 to TRBJ2-3; TCRdb proposes TRBD1, but this gene call is untestable without DNA. Germline-derived CDR1 and CDR2 are SGHRS and YFSETQ. CDR3 length equals 17 residues. CDR3: CASSLPQGTGSTDTQYF.

CDR3 sequence reads: CASRGVSAPVTGELFF. V is TRBV3-1 and J is TRBJ2-2; TCRdb returns TRBD1, unconfirmable since there is no DNA. The germline gives CDR1 LGHDT, CDR2 YNNKEL (reference sequence). The CDR3 spans 16 residues.

This sequence joins TRBV7-8 and TRBJ2-1; there is no DNA to check the TCRdb D call of TRBD1. Germline lookup yields CDR1 SGHVS and CDR2 FQNEAQ. CDR3 length equals 17 residues. The CDR3 loop is CASSLVRFRDRNNEQFF. Based on the CDR3 plus reference TRBV7-8 and TRBJ2-1, the full variable domain is GAGVSQSPRYKVAKRGQDVALRCDPISGHVSLFWYQQALGQGPEFLTYFQNEAQLDKSGLPSDRFFAERPEGSVSTLKIQRTQQEDSAVYLCASSLVRFRDRNNEQFFGPGTRLTVL.

The rearrangement joins TRBV7-2 to TRBJ2-2; as DNA is missing, the TRBD2 call by TCRdb cannot be tested. Germline CDR1 SGHTA, CDR2 FQGNSA. The CDR3 extends over 17 amino acids. The CDR3 reads CASRLGTSGSPTGELFF.

The chain has TRBV29-1 and TRBJ1-2. Per the germline V gene, CDR1 is SQVTM and CDR2 is ANQGSEA. The CDR3 loop spans 13 amino acids. This CDR3 reads CSVEGRGGYGYTF.

V gene TRBV12-3 or TRBV12-4 combines with J gene TRBJ2-1; the D gene TCRdb calls, TRBD1, cannot be checked with no DNA. CDR3 size: 17 residues. The CDR3 reads CASSLGLGHTKLGEQFF.

The genes are TRBV24-1 and TRBJ2-1; checking the TCRdb D call of TRBD2 is not possible without DNA. The CDR3 runs to 14 residues. Germline V lookup: CDR1 KGHDR, CDR2 SFDVKD. This CDR3 is CATSRAGGLNEQFF.

The chain has TRBV6-1 and TRBJ2-3; TCRdb's assignment of TRBD1 cannot be checked, as there is no DNA. The CDR3 loop spans 14 amino acids. Germline V lookup: CDR1 MNHNS, CDR2 SASEGT. The chain's CDR3 is CASSGAGGGDTQYF.

This chain uses TRBV10-1 with TRBJ2-5. The CDR3 sequence is 14 residues long. Germline lookup yields CDR1 WNHNN and CDR2 SYGVQD (reference sequence). CDR3 protein: CASSGLERQETQYF.

The J gene is TRBJ2-7, the V gene TRBV30; TCRdb reports TRBD1, a call that lacks DNA to check it against. CDR3 size: 16 residues. Germline V gene data show CDR1 as GTSNPN and CDR2 as SVGIG (reference sequence). The CDR3 region is CAWTTGQDWDSYEQYF.

V and J are TRBV5-1 and TRBJ2-1; checking the TCRdb D call of TRBD1 is not possible without DNA. CDR1 and CDR2 (germline): SGHRS, YFSETQ. The CDR3 sequence is 15 residues long. The CDR3 loop reads CASSLVGQGYNEQFF.

The chain has TRBV20-1 and TRBJ1-2. The V gene's germline CDR1 is DFQATT and CDR2 SNEGSKA (reference sequence). The CDR3 consists of 12 residues. The CDR3 region is CSAASGSLSYTF.

The rearrangement links TRBV2 to TRBJ1-2; checking the TCRdb D call of TRBD1 is not possible without DNA. Germline values: CDR1 SNHLY, CDR2 FYNNEI. The CDR3 is made up of 14 amino acids. CDR3: CASRTGTGTNGYTF.

The J gene is TRBJ2-7, the V gene TRBV7-9; TCRdb's D gene call, TRBD2, goes unchecked for lack of DNA. CDR1 SEHNR and CDR2 FQNEAQ come from the germline V gene (reference sequence). CDR3 length equals 15 residues. The CDR3 sequence: CASSGGTSGTYEQYF.

The V and J genes are TRBV18 and TRBJ2-4; TCRdb's D call, TRBD2, is unchecked because there is no DNA. This CDR3 has 13 amino acids. Per germline, CDR1 KGHSH and CDR2 LQKENI. The CDR3 reads CASLTSGTSAQYF.